This T cell receptor beta chain was sequenced during a study of blood T cell repertoires in COVID-19. V was pared by 4 bases and J by 1 base, with 6 bases of the junction left unmatched. Germline V gives CDR1 LGHDT, CDR2 YNNKEL (reference sequence). The CDR3 has 15 residues. The repertoire was sequenced with immunoSEQ multiplex PCR; TCRdb's copy has only in-frame clones and lacks some. The table records fewer than 200,000 clones, approximately 90% of them present only once. The chain uses TRBV3-1 (or the pseudogene TRBV3-2) and TRBJ1-2, with TRBD1 matching over 7 bases. The specimen was peripheral blood. The receptor was isolated from a man aged 55 to 70 with active or convalescent COVID-19. This chain's CDR3 is CASSPTGVFNYGYTF. The CDR3 DNA follows: TGTGCCAGCAGCCCCACAGGGGTTTTTAACTATGGCTACACCTTC.